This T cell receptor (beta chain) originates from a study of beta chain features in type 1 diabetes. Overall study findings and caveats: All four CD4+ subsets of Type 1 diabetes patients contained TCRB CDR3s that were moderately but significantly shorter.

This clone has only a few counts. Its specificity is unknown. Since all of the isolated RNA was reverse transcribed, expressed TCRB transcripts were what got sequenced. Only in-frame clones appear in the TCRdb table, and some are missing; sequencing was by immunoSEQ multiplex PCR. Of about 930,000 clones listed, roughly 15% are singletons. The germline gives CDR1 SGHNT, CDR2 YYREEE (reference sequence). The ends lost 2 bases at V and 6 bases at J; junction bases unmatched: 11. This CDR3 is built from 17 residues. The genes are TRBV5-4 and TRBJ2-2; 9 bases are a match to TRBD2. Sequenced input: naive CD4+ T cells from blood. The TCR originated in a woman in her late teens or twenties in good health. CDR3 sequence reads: CASSLLPIAGAAGELFF. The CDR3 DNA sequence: TGTGCCAGCAGCTTACTCCCTATAGCGGGAGCGGCCGGGGAGCTGTTTTTT.